This T cell receptor beta chain comes out of a study of blood T cell repertoires in COVID-19. Recovered status applied to Cohort 3 donors who had two consecutive negative PCRs. It also applied to those with clearance or with symptom resolution. This clone has just one count. The junction departs from germline at one end; a sequencing error may be responsible. The CDR3 has 16 residues. Germline CDR1 SGDLS, CDR2 YYNGEE. Clones were read by immunoSEQ multiplex PCR, and TCRdb kept only the in-frame ones, dropping some. The data show 170,000 or so clones, about 78% seen once. The sequence was obtained from a woman aged 50 to 60 who had recovered from COVID-19. The V call is TRBV9, the J call TRBJ1-3; 11 nucleotides align to TRBD1. The sample consisted of PBMCs or T cells enriched from blood (not recorded which). The chain's CDR3 is CASSGGQGASGSTIYF. CDR3 in DNA: TGTGCCAGCAGCGGCGGACAGGGGGCTTCTGGAAGCACCATATATTTT.